A selection of T cell receptor beta chains follows, all from one sample in a study of lymphopenia after photon versus proton radiotherapy. The method was immunoSEQ multiplex PCR; TCRdb's version includes in-frame clones alone and lacks a portion of them. This repertoire shows about 20,000 clones, roughly nine tenths found once; its top ten account for about 9.1%. This material consisted of peripheral blood, taken from a patient treated with proton-based radiotherapy. The receptors derive from a man between 65 and 80 years old with pancreatic cancer. CDR3s include the opening cysteine and the closing phenylalanine or tryptophan. D genes are given only for firm matches. Clone size is given for some rows only: seen once, a few or many times, or a class if the clone is expanded.

J: TRBJ2-5; V: TRBV7-9; D: NA; size: once; CDR3: CASSLALQDQETQYF; DNA: TGTGCCAGCAGCTTAGCGCTACAGGACCAAGAGACCCAGTACTTC
J: TRBJ1-1; V: TRBV11-2; D: NA; size: NA; CDR3: CASNRPNTEAFF; DNA: TGTGCCAGTAACAGGCCGAACACTGAAGCTTTCTTT
J: TRBJ2-7; V: TRBV6-1; D: NA; size: NA; CDR3: CASSGVGEWDSYEQYF; DNA: TGTGCCAGCAGTGGCGTCGGGGAATGGGACTCCTACGAGCAGTACTTC
J: TRBJ2-3; V: TRBV7-9; D: NA; size: NA; CDR3: CASTLAAGATDTQYF; DNA: TGTGCCAGCACCCTGGCGGCAGGGGCCACAGATACGCAGTATTTT
J: TRBJ2-6; V: TRBV2; D: NA; size: NA; CDR3: CASNHDRQGPGANVLTF; DNA: TGTGCCAGCAATCATGACAGGCAGGGTCCTGGGGCCAACGTCCTGACTTTC
J: TRBJ1-2; V: TRBV10-3; D: NA; size: NA; CDR3: CAISLTGYYTF; DNA: TGTGCCATCAGCCTAACAGGGTACTACACCTTC
J: TRBJ2-3; V: TRBV2; D: NA; size: NA; CDR3: CASSPPSGTDTQYF; DNA: TGTGCCAGCAGTCCCCCTAGCGGCACAGATACGCAGTATTTT
J: TRBJ2-7; V: TRBV19; D: TRBD1; size: NA; CDR3: CASARYITGQTYYEQYF; DNA: TGTGCCAGTGCCCGCTACATAACGGGACAGACTTACTACGAGCAGTACTTC
J: TRBJ1-4; V: TRBV15; D: NA; size: NA; CDR3: CATSRGGDVEKLFF; DNA: TGTGCCACCAGCAGAGGGGGGGATGTGGAAAAACTGTTTTTT
J: TRBJ1-2; V: TRBV6-5; D: NA; size: medium-sized; CDR3: CASSYSTGVGTYGYTF; DNA: TGTGCCAGCAGTTACTCGACGGGGGTAGGGACTTATGGCTACACCTTC
J: TRBJ1-2; V: TRBV28; D: NA; size: NA; CDR3: CASSLKGYYGYTF; DNA: TGTGCCAGCAGTTTAAAAGGGTACTATGGCTACACCTTC
J: TRBJ2-1; V: TRBV29-1; D: NA; size: NA; CDR3: CSFSVSGNNNEQFF; DNA: TGCAGCTTTTCGGTTTCGGGAAATAACAATGAGCAGTTCTTC
J: TRBJ2-1; V: TRBV5-1; D: TRBD2; size: NA; CDR3: CASSSTSGRAEDEQFF; DNA: TGCGCCAGCAGCTCTACTAGCGGGAGGGCCGAGGATGAGCAGTTCTTC
J: TRBJ2-3; V: TRBV2; D: NA; size: NA; CDR3: CASREGSSTDTQYF; DNA: TGTGCCAGCAGGGAAGGAAGCAGCACAGATACGCAGTATTTT
J: TRBJ1-5; V: TRBV10-3; D: NA; size: NA; CDR3: CAISETGPQSNQPQHF; DNA: TGTGCCATCAGTGAAACAGGACCCCAAAGCAATCAGCCCCAGCATTTT
J: TRBJ1-2; V: TRBV5-4; D: TRBD1; size: NA; CDR3: CASSTGQPNGNYGYTF; DNA: TGTGCCAGCAGCACGGGACAGCCTAACGGGAACTATGGCTACACCTTC
J: TRBJ1-1; V: TRBV2; D: NA; size: NA; CDR3: CASSVQRRNTEAFF; DNA: TGTGCCAGCAGTGTACAGCGGAGGAACACTGAAGCTTTCTTT
J: TRBJ1-3; V: TRBV28; D: NA; size: NA; CDR3: CASCLQFRQSGNTIYF; DNA: TGTGCCAGCTGCCTCCAATTTAGACAATCTGGAAACACCATATATTTT
J: TRBJ2-7; V: TRBV9; D: NA; size: NA; CDR3: CASSVDDLTYEQYF; DNA: TGTGCCAGCAGCGTAGACGACCTTACCTACGAGCAGTACTTC
J: TRBJ2-5; V: TRBV7-8; D: NA; size: NA; CDR3: CASSFGRLQETQYF; DNA: TGTGCCAGCAGCTTCGGCAGACTCCAAGAGACCCAGTACTTC
J: TRBJ1-1; V: TRBV2; D: TRBD1; size: NA; CDR3: CASSDIQGVSSEAFF; DNA: TGTGCCAGCAGTGACATACAGGGGGTGTCGAGTGAAGCTTTCTTT
J: TRBJ1-1; V: TRBV29-1; D: NA; size: once; CDR3: CSVVPAGTEAFF; DNA: TGCAGCGTTGTCCCGGCGGGCACTGAAGCTTTCTTT
J: TRBJ1-2; V: TRBV29-1; D: TRBD1; size: NA; CDR3: CSVGRGVGYTF; DNA: TGCAGCGTCGGCAGGGGGGTTGGCTACACCTTC
J: TRBJ2-7; V: TRBV6-5; D: NA; size: NA; CDR3: CASSQGLLSSYEQYF; DNA: TGTGCCAGCAGTCAGGGACTTCTCTCCTCCTACGAGCAGTACTTC
J: TRBJ2-5; V: TRBV7-2; D: NA; size: NA; CDR3: CASSFRGFAPETQYF; DNA: TGTGCCAGCAGCTTTCGGGGGTTCGCTCCCGAGACCCAGTACTTC
J: TRBJ1-3; V: TRBV6-1; D: NA; size: NA; CDR3: CASSEAPGITIYF; DNA: TGTGCCAGCAGTGAAGCGCCCGGTATCACCATATATTTT
J: TRBJ2-1; V: TRBV5-1; D: NA; size: few; CDR3: CASSGGTSLGNEQFF; DNA: TGCGCCAGCAGCGGGGGGACTTCTCTCGGCAATGAGCAGTTCTTC
J: TRBJ2-1; V: TRBV5-6; D: NA; size: NA; CDR3: CASSWGFYNEQFF; DNA: TGTGCCAGCAGCTGGGGCTTCTACAATGAGCAGTTCTTC
J: TRBJ2-7; V: TRBV5-8; D: NA; size: NA; CDR3: CASSLVDRGGYEQYF; DNA: TGTGCCAGCAGCTTGGTGGATCGGGGCGGTTACGAGCAGTACTTC
J: TRBJ2-5; V: TRBV11-3; D: NA; size: NA; CDR3: CASSLFGDQETQYF; DNA: TGTGCCAGCAGCTTATTCGGGGACCAAGAGACCCAGTACTTC
J: TRBJ1-1; V: TRBV6-1; D: TRBD1; size: NA; CDR3: CASSLTGAREAFF; DNA: TGTGCCAGCAGTCTTACAGGGGCCAGAGAAGCTTTCTTT
J: TRBJ1-2; V: TRBV6-5; D: TRBD1; size: NA; CDR3: CASNTRDRGNYGYTF; DNA: TGTGCCAGCAATACACGAGACAGGGGAAACTATGGCTACACCTTC
J: TRBJ1-1; V: TRBV5-1; D: TRBD1; size: NA; CDR3: CASSRASGGENTEAFF; DNA: TGCGCCAGCAGCCGGGCGTCAGGGGGCGAGAACACTGAAGCTTTCTTT
J: TRBJ1-1; V: TRBV6-5; D: TRBD1; size: NA; CDR3: CASSYIRGRDTEAFF; DNA: TGTGCCAGCAGTTACATCAGGGGGCGGGACACTGAAGCTTTCTTT
J: TRBJ2-6; V: TRBV2; D: TRBD1; size: NA; CDR3: CASSPDREDGANVLTF; DNA: TGTGCCAGCAGCCCGGACAGGGAGGATGGGGCCAACGTCCTGACTTTC
J: TRBJ2-1; V: TRBV5-1; D: TRBD2; size: NA; CDR3: CASSLVLAGGQRNYEQFF; DNA: TGCGCCAGCAGCTTGGTTCTAGCGGGAGGGCAGAGAAATTATGAGCAGTTCTTC
J: TRBJ2-7; V: TRBV5-1; D: TRBD2; size: NA; CDR3: CASSLKRGTGEQYF; DNA: TGCGCCAGCAGCTTGAAGCGGGGTACGGGGGAGCAGTACTTC
J: TRBJ1-2; V: TRBV7-9; D: NA; size: NA; CDR3: CASSLAQGYGYTF; DNA: TGTGCCAGCAGCTTAGCACAGGGCTATGGCTACACCTTC
J: TRBJ2-7; V: TRBV6-9; D: NA; size: NA; CDR3: CASRFRDGYEQYF; DNA: TGTGCCAGCCGATTCCGGGACGGCTACGAGCAGTACTTC
J: TRBJ2-2; V: TRBV5-5; D: TRBD2; size: NA; CDR3: CASSLEGAGVANTGELFF; DNA: TGTGCCAGCAGCTTGGAAGGAGCGGGGGTCGCGAACACCGGGGAGCTGTTTTTT
J: TRBJ1-1; V: TRBV14; D: TRBD1; size: NA; CDR3: CASSRQGWTEAFF; DNA: TGTGCCAGCAGCCGACAGGGATGGACTGAAGCTTTCTTT
J: TRBJ1-2; V: TRBV9; D: TRBD1; size: few; CDR3: CASSVDRGIDGYTF; DNA: TGTGCCAGCAGCGTGGACAGGGGGATTGATGGCTACACCTTC
J: TRBJ2-4; V: TRBV5-1; D: NA; size: NA; CDR3: CASSRLPGDTKNIQYF; DNA: TGCGCCAGCAGCCGGCTTCCCGGGGATACCAAAAACATTCAGTACTTC
J: TRBJ2-1; V: TRBV6-1; D: NA; size: NA; CDR3: CASSELSRGNEQFF; DNA: TGTGCCAGCAGTGAACTGTCTCGGGGCAATGAGCAGTTCTTC
J: TRBJ1-1; V: TRBV6-5; D: NA; size: NA; CDR3: CASGWSEAFF; DNA: TGTGCCAGCGGGTGGTCTGAAGCTTTCTTT
J: TRBJ2-1; V: TRBV7-9; D: NA; size: NA; CDR3: CASSPRTERNEQFF; DNA: TGTGCCAGCAGTCCCAGGACAGAGCGCAATGAGCAGTTCTTC
J: TRBJ2-2; V: TRBV29-1; D: NA; size: NA; CDR3: CSVRGRGRHGELFF; DNA: TGCAGCGTTCGCGGCAGGGGCCGTCACGGGGAGCTGTTTTTT
J: TRBJ2-7; V: TRBV14; D: NA; size: NA; CDR3: CASSETVPYEQYF; DNA: TGTGCCAGCAGCGAGACCGTACCCTACGAGCAGTACTTC
J: TRBJ2-2; V: TRBV7-6; D: NA; size: NA; CDR3: CASSKGQPNTGELFF; DNA: TGTGCCAGCAGCAAGGGACAACCGAACACCGGGGAGCTGTTTTTT
J: TRBJ1-2; V: TRBV5-5; D: TRBD1; size: few; CDR3: CASSFAPSRQGADGYTF; DNA: TGTGCCAGCAGTTTTGCCCCTTCTCGGCAGGGGGCGGATGGCTACACCTTC
J: TRBJ1-1; V: TRBV10-1; D: TRBD1; size: NA; CDR3: CASSAGGADTEAFF; DNA: TGCGCCAGCAGCGCAGGGGGCGCGGACACTGAAGCTTTCTTT
J: TRBJ2-1; V: TRBV6-1; D: NA; size: once; CDR3: CATQRGSPNEQFF; DNA: TGTGCCACCCAGAGAGGGTCTCCCAATGAGCAGTTCTTC
J: TRBJ2-6; V: TRBV11-2; D: TRBD1; size: NA; CDR3: CASSIRQGVSGANVLTF; DNA: TGTGCCAGCAGCATTAGACAGGGGGTTTCCGGGGCCAACGTCCTGACTTTC
J: TRBJ1-2; V: TRBV5-1; D: NA; size: NA; CDR3: CASSERDFYGYTF; DNA: TGCGCCAGCAGTGAACGGGATTTCTATGGCTACACCTTC
J: TRBJ1-4; V: TRBV13; D: TRBD1; size: once; CDR3: CASRLKGAQQEKLFF; DNA: TGTGCCAGCAGATTAAAGGGGGCCCAGCAGGAAAAACTGTTTTTT
J: TRBJ1-3; V: TRBV6-1; D: NA; size: NA; CDR3: CASSEQKGSGNTIYF; DNA: TGTGCCAGCAGTGAACAAAAGGGCTCTGGAAACACCATATATTTT
J: TRBJ1-1; V: TRBV30; D: NA; size: NA; CDR3: CAWGTGLNTEAFF; DNA: TGTGCCTGGGGGACTGGTTTGAACACTGAAGCTTTCTTT
J: TRBJ2-1; V: TRBV6-6; D: TRBD2; size: NA; CDR3: CASSYKRESGEQFF; DNA: TGTGCCAGCAGTTACAAGCGGGAGTCAGGTGAGCAGTTCTTC
J: TRBJ2-2; V: TRBV6-6; D: NA; size: NA; CDR3: CASSKTSNTGELFF; DNA: TGTGCCAGCTCCAAGACTAGTAACACCGGGGAGCTGTTTTTT
J: TRBJ2-6; V: TRBV18; D: TRBD1; size: NA; CDR3: CASSQTGAYGANVLTF; DNA: TGTGCCAGCTCACAGACAGGGGCTTATGGGGCCAACGTCCTGACTTTC